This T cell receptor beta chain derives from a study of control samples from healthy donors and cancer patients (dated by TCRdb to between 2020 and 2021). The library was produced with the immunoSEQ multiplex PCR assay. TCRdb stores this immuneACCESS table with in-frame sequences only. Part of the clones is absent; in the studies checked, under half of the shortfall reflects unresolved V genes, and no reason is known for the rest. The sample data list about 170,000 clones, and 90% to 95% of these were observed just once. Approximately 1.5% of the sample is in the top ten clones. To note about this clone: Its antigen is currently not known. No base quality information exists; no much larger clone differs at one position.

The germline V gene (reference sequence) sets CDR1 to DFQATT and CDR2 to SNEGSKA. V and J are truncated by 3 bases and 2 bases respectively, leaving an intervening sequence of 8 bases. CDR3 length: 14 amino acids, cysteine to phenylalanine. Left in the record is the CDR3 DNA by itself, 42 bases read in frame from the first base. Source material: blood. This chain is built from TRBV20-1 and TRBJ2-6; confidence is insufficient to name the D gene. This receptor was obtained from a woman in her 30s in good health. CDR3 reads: CSASLVAGANVLTF. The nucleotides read TGCAGTGCTAGTTTAGTAGCTGGGGCCAACGTCCTGACTTTC.